This is a list of T cell receptor beta chains from one sample in a study of cytomegalovirus exposure and HLA in healthy donors. The data were produced by immunoSEQ multiplex PCR, yet TCRdb's version contains in-frame clones alone and is incomplete. Among approximately 200,000 clones listed, roughly 82% were seen once. What was sequenced was PBMCs. These receptor sequences come from a man aged 18 to 30 in good health and CMV-seropositive. Both conserved end residues are part of each CDR3. The D gene is left open where the match is weak. Size is omitted from some rows. Given values are once, few, many or a class for expanded clones.

D gene,J gene,clone size,CDR3 length,V gene,CDR3 protein,CDR3 DNA
-,TRBJ2-7,-,15,TRBV4-2,CASSQGGTVSYEQYF,TGTGCCAGCAGCCAAGGCGGGACAGTCTCCTACGAGCAGTACTTC
TRBD2,TRBJ2-4,-,14,TRBV27,CASSLGGAKNIQYF,TGTGCCAGCAGTTTGGGGGGGGCCAAAAACATTCAGTACTTC
TRBD2,TRBJ2-2,-,15,TRBV30,CAWSLGGVGTGELFF,TGTGCCTGGAGTCTGGGGGGGGTGGGCACCGGGGAGCTGTTTTTT
-,TRBJ1-1,few,17,TRBV29-1,CSARGRWRNELGTEAFF,TGCAGCGCCCGGGGTCGATGGAGGAATGAATTGGGCACTGAAGCTTTCTTT
-,TRBJ2-7,-,18,TRBV5-1,CASSPDPGRGMGAGEQYF,TGCGCCAGCAGCCCGGACCCTGGGCGGGGGATGGGGGCCGGCGAGCAGTACTTC
TRBD2,TRBJ2-7,-,14,TRBV6-5,CASSPPGGAYEQYF,TGTGCCAGCAGTCCCCCTGGGGGGGCCTACGAGCAGTACTTC
TRBD2,TRBJ2-3,-,16,TRBV6-1,CASSEGTSGFTDTQYF,TGTGCCAGCAGTGAGGGGACTAGCGGCTTCACAGATACGCAGTATTTT
-,TRBJ2-7,few,17,TRBV28,CASSFSTYLTGSYEQYF,TGTGCCAGCAGTTTCTCTACCTACCTAACAGGGTCCTACGAGCAGTACTTC
TRBD2,TRBJ2-5,-,15,TRBV5-6,CASSLAAGGGETQYF,TGTGCCAGCAGCTTGGCCGCGGGGGGCGGGGAGACCCAGTACTTC
TRBD1,TRBJ2-7,-,14,TRBV5-6,CASKGQGLSYEQYF,TGTGCCAGCAAGGGACAGGGCCTCTCCTACGAGCAGTACTTC
TRBD2,TRBJ2-2,-,16,TRBV5-4,CASSSLREAGDSALFF,TGTGCCAGCAGCTCCCTGAGGGAAGCGGGAGATTCGGCGCTGTTTTTT
-,TRBJ1-1,-,13,TRBV7-3,CASSLNRVTEAFF,TGTGCCAGCAGCCTCAACAGAGTAACTGAAGCTTTCTTT
-,TRBJ1-5,-,15,TRBV7-6,CASSLAGGSNQPQHF,TGTGCCAGCAGCTTAGCCGGGGGAAGCAATCAGCCCCAGCATTTT
TRBD1,TRBJ2-2,-,15,TRBV10-3,CAIPMDREDTGELFF,TGTGCCATCCCCATGGACAGGGAGGACACCGGGGAGCTGTTTTTT
-,TRBJ1-2,-,13,TRBV18,CASSPEGDYGYTF,TGTGCCAGCTCACCGGAGGGTGACTATGGCTACACCTTC
TRBD1,TRBJ1-5,-,17,TRBV6-1,CASSEGVDREWYQPQHF,TGTGCCAGCAGTGAAGGGGTGGACAGGGAATGGTATCAGCCCCAGCATTTT
TRBD1,TRBJ2-7,-,12,TRBV29-1,CSVRQGAYEQYF,TGCAGCGTTCGACAGGGGGCCTACGAGCAGTACTTC
TRBD1,TRBJ2-7,-,14,TRBV6-1,CASRGQGDFYEQYF,TGTGCCAGCAGGGGACAGGGGGATTTCTACGAGCAGTACTTC
TRBD2,TRBJ2-1,once,13,TRBV28,CASTNLRGLEQFF,TGTGCCAGCACTAACTTAAGGGGACTAGAGCAGTTCTTC
-,TRBJ2-1,-,17,TRBV4-2,CASSQKTSLHAYNEQFF,TGTGCCAGCAGCCAAAAAACTTCACTTCACGCCTACAATGAGCAGTTCTTC
TRBD2,TRBJ2-5,-,14,TRBV18,CASSPSGGQETQYF,TGTGCCAGCTCACCAAGCGGGGGGCAAGAGACCCAGTACTTC
TRBD2,TRBJ2-1,-,21,TRBV23-1,CASSQPRRQGPPGTRNYEQFF,TGCGCCAGCAGTCAACCGCGGAGGCAGGGCCCCCCCGGGACTAGGAACTATGAGCAGTTCTTC
TRBD1,TRBJ2-7,-,14,TRBV19,CASRDRGSNYEQYF,TGTGCCAGTAGGGACAGGGGGTCCAACTACGAGCAGTACTTC
-,TRBJ2-1,-,16,TRBV7-2,CASSLKGERRHNEQFF,TGTGCCAGCAGCTTAAAGGGGGAGCGACGGCACAATGAGCAGTTCTTC
-,TRBJ2-1,-,13,TRBV6-4,CASSGGDYNEQFF,TGTGCCAGCAGTGGCGGAGATTACAATGAGCAGTTCTTC
-,TRBJ1-2,-,15,TRBV27,CASTPRAGIGYGYTF,TGTGCCAGCACCCCGCGGGCCGGGATTGGCTATGGCTACACCTTC
-,TRBJ2-7,-,14,TRBV4-2,CASSQEAREYEQYF,TGTGCCAGCAGCCAAGAAGCCAGGGAATACGAGCAGTACTTC
-,TRBJ2-7,-,15,TRBV27,CARSHPGHPSYEQYF,TGTGCCAGAAGTCACCCGGGACATCCTTCCTACGAGCAGTACTTC
TRBD1,TRBJ2-5,-,15,TRBV19,CASSPGTGIKETQYF,TGTGCCAGTAGCCCCGGGACAGGGATTAAAGAGACCCAGTACTTC
-,TRBJ2-1,-,15,TRBV15,CATSVPGGPYNEQFF,TGTGCCACCAGCGTCCCAGGAGGCCCCTACAATGAGCAGTTCTTC
TRBD1,TRBJ2-1,-,16,TRBV14,CASSPRQGSSYNEQFF,TGTGCCAGCAGCCCTAGACAGGGAAGCTCCTACAATGAGCAGTTCTTC
TRBD1,TRBJ1-1,many,15,TRBV5-4,CASSPGQARGTEAFF,TGTGCCAGCAGCCCGGGACAGGCCAGGGGGACTGAAGCTTTCTTT
-,TRBJ2-3,-,16,TRBV5-4,CASSRESGLSTDTQYF,TGTGCCAGCAGCCGTGAAAGCGGGCTAAGCACAGATACGCAGTATTTT
TRBD2,TRBJ2-5,-,16,TRBV9,CASSQRGLAGRETQYF,TGTGCCAGCAGCCAAAGGGGACTAGCGGGACGAGAGACCCAGTACTTC
-,TRBJ1-1,-,15,TRBV5-1,CASSFQGPMNTEAFF,TGCGCCAGCAGCTTTCAGGGGCCCATGAACACTGAAGCTTTCTTT
TRBD2,TRBJ2-2,-,19,TRBV27,CASSFLAGGIGANTGELFF,TGTGCCAGCAGTTTCCTAGCGGGAGGGATCGGTGCGAACACCGGGGAGCTGTTTTTT
TRBD1,TRBJ2-3,-,13,TRBV19,CASSPDRDRGTLF,TGTGCCAGTAGTCCCGACCGGGACAGGGGAACCCTTTTT
TRBD1,TRBJ1-5,-,14,TRBV27,CASSRDRGNQPQHF,TGTGCCAGCAGTCGGGACAGGGGCAATCAGCCCCAGCATTTT
TRBD2,TRBJ2-7,few,15,TRBV27,CASSLSGLAGGEQYF,TGTGCCAGCAGTTTATCAGGGCTAGCGGGGGGTGAGCAGTACTTC
-,TRBJ2-7,-,16,TRBV10-3,CAISDLLEVRLYEQYF,TGTGCCATCAGTGACCTTCTGGAGGTAAGACTCTACGAGCAGTACTTC
-,TRBJ1-2,-,15,TRBV6-1,CASSGLRGPFYGYTF,TGTGCCAGCAGTGGCCTCAGGGGACCCTTCTATGGCTACACCTTC
TRBD1,TRBJ2-5,-,15,TRBV7-8,CASSQAGTGYETQYF,TGTGCCAGCAGCCAAGCCGGGACAGGGTATGAGACCCAGTACTTC